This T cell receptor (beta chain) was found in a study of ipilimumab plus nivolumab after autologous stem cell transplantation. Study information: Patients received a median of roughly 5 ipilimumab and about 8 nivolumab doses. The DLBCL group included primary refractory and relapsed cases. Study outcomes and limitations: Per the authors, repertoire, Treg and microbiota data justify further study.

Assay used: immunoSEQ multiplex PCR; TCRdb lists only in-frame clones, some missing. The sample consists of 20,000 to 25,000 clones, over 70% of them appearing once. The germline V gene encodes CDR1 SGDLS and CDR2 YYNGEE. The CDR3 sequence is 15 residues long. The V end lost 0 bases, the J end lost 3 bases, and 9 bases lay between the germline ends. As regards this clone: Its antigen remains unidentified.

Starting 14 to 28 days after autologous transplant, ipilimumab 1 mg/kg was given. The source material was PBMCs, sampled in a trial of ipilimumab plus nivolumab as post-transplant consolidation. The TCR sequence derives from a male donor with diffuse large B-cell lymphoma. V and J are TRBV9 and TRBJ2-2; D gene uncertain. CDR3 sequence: CASSVGSRYTGELFF. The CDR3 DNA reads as TGTGCCAGCAGCGTAGGATCGCGATACACCGGGGAGCTGTTTTTT.